Each of the 8 T cell receptor beta chains below was sequenced from the same sample in a study of regulatory T cells in long-lasting Graves disease. Construction of the TCR beta libraries employed iRepertoire HTBI primers in conjunction with Arm-PCR of CDR3 regions. One entry per CDR3 protein, called by TCRdb with MiXCR from the multiplex PCR reads. The sample records roughly 400,000 distinct CDR3 sequences, roughly 15% being singletons. Regarding time point: newly diagnosed GD, antithyroid drugs for less than 3 months. The TCR library was made from RNA that had been extracted from PBMCs in TRIzol. The same data also went into a second study, on T cells in Graves' hyperthyroidism and ophthalmopathy.

The sequencing here drew on peripheral blood mononuclear cells (PBMCs), taken at new diagnosis, from a patient treated with antithyroid drugs. These receptors originate from a woman aged 18-30 years with Graves disease.

This clonotype was observed at least ten times. The rearrangement uses TRBV2 and TRBJ2-6, with D tentatively TRBD1 (6 bases). Trimming took off 4 bases at V and 4 bases at J, with 8 bases between the two ends. This CDR3 comprises 14 residues. CDR1 is SNHLY, CDR2 FYNNEI, per germline. In DNA, the CDR3 is TGTGCCAGCAGTGGACAGGAAGGGGCCAACGTCCTGACTTTC. Amino acid sequence: CASSGQEGANVLTF.

This clonotype was observed at least ten times. The chain couples TRBV7-2 to TRBJ2-3; D is unresolved. The CDR3 is made up of 14 amino acids. Trimming stripped 3 bases from V and 6 bases from J, with 13 bases between. Germline V gene lookup returns CDR1 SGHTA and CDR2 FQGNSA. Here the CDR3 DNA reads TGTGCCAGCAGCTTCTTTAGTCCTGGGGATACGCAGTATTTT. It is translated as CASSFFSPGDTQYF.

Ten or more counts support this clonotype. This chain uses TRBV12-3 or TRBV12-4 with TRBJ1-1; no clear D. V was pared by 5 bases and J by 2 bases, with 12 bases between. This CDR3 contains 14 residues. As DNA, the CDR3 is TGTGCCAGCAGTGAGGCGATTATAAACACTGAAGCTTTCTTT. As protein: CASSEAIINTEAFF.

Of note for this clonotype: A far more abundant clone sits one base away, making this likely a read error. The conserved phenylalanine or tryptophan normally closing the CDR3 is absent here, so this likely arose from a read error. The gene calls are TRBV24-1 and TRBJ2-7; D uncertain. Germline V lookup: CDR1 KGHDR, CDR2 SFDVKD. The CDR3 contains 12 residues. The CDR3 protein is CASSLYSYEQYL. CDR3 sequence (DNA): TGTGCCAGCAGTCTATACTCCTACGAGCAGTACCTC.

In this sample, this clonotype turned up a few times. The J gene is TRBJ2-5, the V gene TRBV5-1; D not certain. The V gene's germline CDR1 is SGHRS and CDR2 YFSETQ. This CDR3 region has 14 residues. V lost 0 bases to trimming and J lost 0 bases, with 6 bases between them. The CDR3 region has the DNA TGCGCCAGCAGCTTGGGTTTAGACCAAGAGACCCAGTACTTC. This codes for CASSLGLDQETQYF.

This clonotype was counted many times. V usage is TRBV7-2 and J usage is TRBJ2-4; possibly TRBD1 for D (5 bases). The CDR3 is 13 amino acids. Trimming took off 2 bases at V and 6 bases at J, with 8 bases between the two ends. The germline V gene has CDR1 SGHTA and CDR2 FQGNSA. CDR3 nucleotide sequence: TGTGCCAGCAGCTTATTGCAGGGAAACATTCAGTACTTC. It translates to CASSLLQGNIQYF.

This clonotype was seen repeatedly, ten times or more. The gene calls are TRBV11-1 and TRBJ2-3, with TRBD1 identical over 10 bases. This CDR3 has 15 amino acids. J lost 3 bases, V lost 0 bases, and 0 bases had no gene match. Looked up from germline, CDR1 is SGHAT and CDR2 is FQDESV (reference sequence). For the CDR3, the DNA is TGTGCCAGCAGCTTAGCGGGACAGGGGACAGATACGCAGTATTTT. Its translation: CASSLAGQGTDTQYF.

In its sample, this clonotype was seen many times. The chain couples TRBV9 to TRBJ2-1, with 11 bases matching TRBD2. The junction had 5 bases not matched to a gene; V was cut back by 0 bases and J by 6 bases. The CDR3 consists of 16 residues. Germline V gene data show CDR1 as SGDLS and CDR2 as YYNGEE. DNA for the CDR3: TGTGCCAGCAGCGTAGGTGCCCTAGCGGGAGGCAATGAGCAGTTCTTC. Translated, it gives CASSVGALAGGNEQFF.